The next 2 T cell receptor beta chains were all read from a single sample in a study of vaccination and CD4 T cells after COVID-19. The treatment denotes: approximately 9-day PBMC culture with coronavirus spike peptide pools or control peptides (ViraFEST assay). Before the COVID-19 pandemic (2011-2018), CD4+ T cells were obtained from the unexposed donor. The antigens of these receptors remain unknown. The study sequenced cultured CD4+ T cell DNA using the Oncomine TCR Beta short-read assay. TCRdb itself ran the PCR reads through MiXCR, one entry per CDR3 protein. The repertoire includes some 4,900 distinct CDR3 sequences, over 40% of them detected once, and around 38% sits in the top ten. The sequencing input was CD4+ T cells from blood, cultured in vitro. Every receptor here comes from a human donor in good health.

J is TRBJ2-5 and V is TRBV20-1; D gene unclear. In germline, CDR1 is DFQATT, CDR2 SNEGSKA (reference sequence). This CDR3 region has 16 residues. Trimming pared 0 bases from V and 0 bases from J, leaving 14 bases between. The CDR3 here is CSARDLRAGDQETQYF. CDR3 nucleotides: TGCAGTGCTAGAGATTTAAGGGCCGGAGACCAAGAGACCCAGTACTTC.

The chain is built from TRBV7-3 and TRBJ2-3; a weak D match, TRBD1 (5 bases). The CDR3 consists of 16 residues. Germline loops: CDR1 SGHTA, CDR2 FQGTGA. Trimming took 1 base from V and 5 from J, leaving 16 bases between them. CDR3 DNA: TGTGCCAGCAGCTTAAGCCAAAGGGGCGGAATAGATACGCAGTATTTT. Translation: CASSLSQRGGIDTQYF. Combining the CDR3 with reference TRBV7-3 and TRBJ2-3 gives the whole variable domain GAGVSQTPSNKVTEKGKYVELRCDPISGHTALYWYRQSLGQGPEFLIYFQGTGAADDSGLPNDRFFAVRPEGSVSTLKIQRTERGDSAVYLCASSLSQRGGIDTQYFGPGTRLTVL.